One sample yielded the 2 T cell receptor beta chains listed below, sequenced in a study of blood T cells in healthy people across ages (dated by TCRdb to the mid-2010s). Libraries were prepared through 5' RACE. Sequencing used an Illumina HiSeq 2500. A second PCR of roughly 7 to 12 cycles was performed with a sample-barcoded 5' primer and a J-beta primer mix. TCRdb reprocessing: public reads trimmed at Q25 with fastp, clones called with MiXCR, in-frame beta chains kept. Entries that share a CDR3 protein sequence are merged under the most common genes and DNA. A total of 890,000 or so distinct CDR3 sequences appear in this sample, roughly 60% of them only once. About 30% of the sample goes to the ten largest clones. The sample taken for sequencing was blood. These receptors originate from a man in his thirties or forties in good health.

This clonotype appeared a few times. The chain has TRBV12-3 or TRBV12-4 and TRBJ2-7, with 13 bases identical to TRBD2. The J call may be in error: the DNA end matches TRBJ2-5 better. The CDR3 is 17 amino acids. The CDR3 here is CASSFGRLAGGPETQYF. The DNA of the CDR3 is TGTGCCAGCAGTTTCGGGCGACTAGCGGGGGGTCCAGAGACCCAGTACTTC.

This clonotype appeared a few times. The chain is built from TRBV10-3 and TRBJ2-4; 7 nucleotides align to TRBD2. J was trimmed by 3 bases and V by 0 bases; bases with no gene match: 8. The V gene's germline CDR1 is ENHRY and CDR2 SYGVKD. The CDR3 totals 17 residues. The chain's CDR3 is CAISESGGETVKNIQYF. CDR3 coding DNA: TGTGCCATCAGTGAGTCGGGGGGGGAAACTGTCAAAAACATTCAGTACTTC.